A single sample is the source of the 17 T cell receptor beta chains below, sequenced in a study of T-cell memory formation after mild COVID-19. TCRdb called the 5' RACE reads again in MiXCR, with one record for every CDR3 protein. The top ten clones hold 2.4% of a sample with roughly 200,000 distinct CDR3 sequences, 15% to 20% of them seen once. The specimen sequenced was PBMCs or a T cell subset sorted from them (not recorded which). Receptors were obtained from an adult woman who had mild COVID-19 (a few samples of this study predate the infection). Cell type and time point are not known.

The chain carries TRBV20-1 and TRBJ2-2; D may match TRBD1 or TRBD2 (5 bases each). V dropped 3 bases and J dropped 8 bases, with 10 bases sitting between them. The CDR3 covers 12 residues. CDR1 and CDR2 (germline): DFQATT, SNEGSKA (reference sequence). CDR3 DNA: TGCAGTGCTAGGAGGGGAACTGGGGAGCTGTTTTTT. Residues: CSARRGTGELFF.

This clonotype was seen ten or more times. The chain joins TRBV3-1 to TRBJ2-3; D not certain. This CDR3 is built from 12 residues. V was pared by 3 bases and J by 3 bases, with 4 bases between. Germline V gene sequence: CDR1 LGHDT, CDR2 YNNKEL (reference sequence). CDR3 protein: CASSQRTDTQYF. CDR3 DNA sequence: TGTGCCAGCAGCCAGAGGACAGATACGCAGTATTTT.

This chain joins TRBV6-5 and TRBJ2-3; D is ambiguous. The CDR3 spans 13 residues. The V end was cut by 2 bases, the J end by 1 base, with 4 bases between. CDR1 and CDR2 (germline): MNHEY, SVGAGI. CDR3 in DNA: TGTGCCAGCAGTTACCAGGGCACAGATACGCAGTATTTT. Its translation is CASSYQGTDTQYF.

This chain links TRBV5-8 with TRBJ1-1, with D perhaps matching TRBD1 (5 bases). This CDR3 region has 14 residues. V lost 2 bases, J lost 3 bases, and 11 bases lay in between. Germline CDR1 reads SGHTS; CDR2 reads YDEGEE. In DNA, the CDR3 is TGTGCCAGCAGCTTCTGGCAGGGATACACTGAAGCTTTCTTT. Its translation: CASSFWQGYTEAFF.

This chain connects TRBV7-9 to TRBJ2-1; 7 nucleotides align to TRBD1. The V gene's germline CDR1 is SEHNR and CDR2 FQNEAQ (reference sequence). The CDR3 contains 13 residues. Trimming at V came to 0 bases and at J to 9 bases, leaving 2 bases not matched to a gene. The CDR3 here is CASSLAPGGEQFF. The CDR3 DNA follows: TGTGCCAGCAGCTTAGCTCCAGGGGGTGAGCAGTTCTTC. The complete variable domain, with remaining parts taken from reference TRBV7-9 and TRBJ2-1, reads DTGVSQNPRHKITKRGQNVTFRCDPISEHNRLYWYRQTLGQGPEFLTYFQNEAQLEKSRLLSDRFSAERPKGSFSTLEIQRTEQGDSAMYLCASSLAPGGEQFFGPGTRLTVL.

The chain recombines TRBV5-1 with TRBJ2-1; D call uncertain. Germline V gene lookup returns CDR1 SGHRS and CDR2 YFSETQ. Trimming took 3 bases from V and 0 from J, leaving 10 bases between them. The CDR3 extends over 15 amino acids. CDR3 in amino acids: CASSSSTISYNEQFF. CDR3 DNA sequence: TGCGCCAGCAGCTCGTCAACTATCTCCTACAATGAGCAGTTCTTC.

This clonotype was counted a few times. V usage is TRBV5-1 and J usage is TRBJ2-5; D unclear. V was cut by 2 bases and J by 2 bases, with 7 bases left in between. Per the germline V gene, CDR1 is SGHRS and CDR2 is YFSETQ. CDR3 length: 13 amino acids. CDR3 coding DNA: TGCGCCAGCAGCTTACAACCGCAAGAGACCCAGTACTTC. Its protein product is CASSLQPQETQYF.

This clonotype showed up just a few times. The CDR3 DNA sequence: TGCAGCGCTAAGCGGCAAGAGACCCAGTACTTC. It specifies CSAKRQETQYF. The chain links TRBV29-1 to TRBJ2-5; possibly TRBD2 for D (5 bases). From germline, CDR1 is SQVTM and CDR2 ANQGSEA. CDR3 length equals 11 residues. Trimming removed 7 bases from V and 2 bases from J, with 8 bases in between.

CDR3 sequence (DNA): TGTGCCAGCGGGAAAGACACTGAAGCTTTCTTT. As protein: CASGKDTEAFF. The rearrangement joins TRBV9 to TRBJ1-1; D call uncertain. Germline V gives CDR1 SGDLS, CDR2 YYNGEE. Trimming removed 7 bases at V and 3 bases at J, with 7 bases between. The CDR3 runs to 11 residues.

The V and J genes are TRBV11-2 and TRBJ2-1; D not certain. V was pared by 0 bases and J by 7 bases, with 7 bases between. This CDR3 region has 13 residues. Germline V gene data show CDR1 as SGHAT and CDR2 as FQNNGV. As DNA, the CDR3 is TGTGCCAGCAGCTTAGATCAAGCGAATGAGCAGTTCTTC. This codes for CASSLDQANEQFF. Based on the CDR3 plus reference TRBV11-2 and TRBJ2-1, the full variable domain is EAGVAQSPRYKIIEKRQSVAFWCNPISGHATLYWYQQILGQGPKLLIQFQNNGVVDDSQLPKDRFSAERLKGVDSTLKIQPAKLEDSAVYLCASSLDQANEQFFGPGTRLTVL.

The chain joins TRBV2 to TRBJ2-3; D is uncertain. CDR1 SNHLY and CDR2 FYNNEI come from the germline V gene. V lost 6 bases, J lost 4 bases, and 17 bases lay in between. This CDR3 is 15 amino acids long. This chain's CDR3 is CASRAPELRADTQYF. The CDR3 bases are TGTGCCAGCAGGGCTCCAGAGTTACGTGCAGATACGCAGTATTTT.

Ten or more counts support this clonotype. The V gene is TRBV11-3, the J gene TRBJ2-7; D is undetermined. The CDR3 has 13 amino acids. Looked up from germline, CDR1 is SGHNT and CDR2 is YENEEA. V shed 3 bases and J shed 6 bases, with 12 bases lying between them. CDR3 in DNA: TGTGCCAGCAGCTTTTCCTATAGAGGCGAGCAGTACTTC. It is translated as CASSFSYRGEQYF.

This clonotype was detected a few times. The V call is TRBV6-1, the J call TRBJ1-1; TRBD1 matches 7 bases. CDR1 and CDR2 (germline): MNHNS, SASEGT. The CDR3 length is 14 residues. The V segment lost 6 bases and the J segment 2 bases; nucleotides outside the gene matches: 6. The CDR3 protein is CASREGQFNTEAFF. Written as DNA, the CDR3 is TGTGCCAGCAGGGAGGGACAGTTCAACACTGAAGCTTTCTTT.

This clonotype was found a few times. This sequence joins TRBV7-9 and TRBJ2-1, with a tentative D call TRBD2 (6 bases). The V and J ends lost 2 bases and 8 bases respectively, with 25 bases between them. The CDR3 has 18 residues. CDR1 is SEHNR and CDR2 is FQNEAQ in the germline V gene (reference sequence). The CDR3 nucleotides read TGTGCCAGCAGCTTATTCGGCTCGAGACAGCGGGTTGTCCATGAGCAGTTCTTC. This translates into CASSLFGSRQRVVHEQFF.

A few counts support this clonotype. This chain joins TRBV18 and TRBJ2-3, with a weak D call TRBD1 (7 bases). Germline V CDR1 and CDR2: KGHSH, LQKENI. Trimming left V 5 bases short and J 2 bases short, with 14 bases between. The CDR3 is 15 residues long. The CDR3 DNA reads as TGTGCCAGCTCAACGCGGGACAGCTCCACAGATACGCAGTATTTT. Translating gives CASSTRDSSTDTQYF.

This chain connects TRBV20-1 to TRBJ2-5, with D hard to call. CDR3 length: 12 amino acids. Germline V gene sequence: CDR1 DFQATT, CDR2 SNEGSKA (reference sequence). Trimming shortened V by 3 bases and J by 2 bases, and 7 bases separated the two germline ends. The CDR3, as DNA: TGCAGTGCTAGGACTTGGCAAGAGACCCAGTACTTC. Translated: CSARTWQETQYF.

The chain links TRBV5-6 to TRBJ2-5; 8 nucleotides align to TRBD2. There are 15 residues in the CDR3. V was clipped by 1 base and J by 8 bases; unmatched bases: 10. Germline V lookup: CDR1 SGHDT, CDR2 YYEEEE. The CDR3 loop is CASSLLSGGLETQYF. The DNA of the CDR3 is TGTGCCAGCAGCTTGCTCAGCGGGGGATTGGAAACCCAGTACTTC.